What follows describes a single TCR beta chain. The antigen is undetermined. This sample is drawn from a study of T cells after posttransplantation cyclophosphamide. Study outcomes and limitations: After PTCy, TRB diversity resembled that of CNI/methotrexate controls.

Per the germline V gene, CDR1 is MNHEY and CDR2 is SMNVEV (reference sequence). The CDR3 extends over 14 amino acids. The V segment lost 5 bases and the J segment 9 bases; nucleotides outside the gene matches: 5. Clones were sequenced by immunoSEQ multiplex PCR, and TCRdb holds only the in-frame ones, with some missing. Of 66,000 or so clones in the sample, 93% are singletons; the top ten hold roughly 2.9%. The sequencing sample was made of PBMCs. This TCR was sampled from a woman between 25 and 40 years old in good health and a related stem cell transplant donor. The chain links TRBV27 to TRBJ1-6, with 9 nucleotides matching TRBD1. Here the CDR3 DNA reads TGTGCCAGCAGTCCAGGGACAGGGAGTTCACCCCTCCACTTT. Its translation: CASSPGTGSSPLHF.